The sequence of this T cell receptor (beta chain) was determined in a study of cytomegalovirus exposure and HLA in healthy donors. Overall study findings and caveats: In a later analysis, a missense DCLRE1C variant was linked to TCR beta V- and J-gene trimming. Reported findings show TCR beta sequences accurately forecast HLA-A and HLA-B alleles in most subjects.

This clone was detected once. Its antigen is not identified. PCR primers comprised 60 Vbeta and 13 Jbeta primers. Assay: immunoSEQ multiplex PCR; the TCRdb copy retains only in-frame clones and omits some. The table records 120,000 or so clones, about 80% of them present only once. The source of this sequence is a woman between 40 and 55 years old in good health and CMV-seropositive. Material: PBMCs.

The CDR3 loop reads CASSSGGTSGTSAETQYF. The CDR3, as DNA: TGCGCCAGCAGCTCGGGTGGGACTAGCGGGACGTCCGCTGAGACCCAGTACTTC. J is TRBJ2-5 and V is TRBV5-1; 13 nucleotides align to TRBD2. Germline V gives CDR1 SGHRS, CDR2 YFSETQ. This CDR3 has 18 amino acids. Trimming took 3 bases from V and 5 from J; bases not matched to a gene: 13.